These 10 T cell receptor beta chains were all obtained from the same sample, sequenced in a study of high-grade serous ovarian cancer treatment subgroups. The tumor samples were collected prior to definitive surgery or chemotherapy. TCRdb's copy holds only in-frame clones and misses some; the assay was immunoSEQ multiplex PCR. The sample consists of about 36,000 clones, approximately 81% of them appearing once. Source material: tumor tissue. These receptors all stem from a human donor with high-grade serous ovarian cancer.

In its sample, this clone was seen once. The V and J genes are TRBV7-2 and TRBJ2-7, with D possibly matching TRBD2 (7 bases). CDR1 SGHTA and CDR2 FQGNSA come from the germline V gene. V was pared by 1 base and J by 2 bases, with 12 bases between. The CDR3 length is 15 residues. CDR3 sequence (DNA): TGTGCCAGCAGCTTAGGAAGCGGGACAACCTACGAGCAGTACTTC. Its translation is CASSLGSGTTYEQYF.

The genes are TRBV6-6 and TRBJ2-7, with D perhaps TRBD1 (6 bases). Trimming removed 5 bases at V and 4 bases at J, with 12 bases between. From germline, CDR1 is MNHNY and CDR2 SVGAGI (reference sequence). The CDR3 consists of 13 residues. In DNA form, the CDR3 reads TGTGCCAGCAGTATACAGGGAATGTACGAGCAGTACTTC. Translation gives CASSIQGMYEQYF.

CDR3 sequence reads: CASSFGSGSGRETQYF. DNA for the CDR3: TGTGCCAGCAGTTTTGGTAGCGGGAGTGGGAGGGAGACCCAGTACTTC. The J gene is TRBJ2-5, the V gene TRBV27; 9 bases are shared with TRBD2. V gave up 3 bases and J gave up 5 bases; unmatched junction bases: 10. This CDR3 contains 16 residues. CDR1 and CDR2 from the germline V gene are MNHEY and SMNVEV (reference sequence).

This sequence joins TRBV2 and TRBJ1-6; D is unresolved. The CDR3 is 14 amino acids. Per the germline V gene, CDR1 is SNHLY and CDR2 is FYNNEI. V lost 2 bases and J 5 bases, leaving 7 bases between the germline ends. In DNA form, the CDR3 reads TGTGCCAGCAGTGAACAAGCCAATAATTCACCCCTCCACTTT. Protein: CASSEQANNSPLHF. Supplemented by reference TRBV2 and TRBJ1-6, the full variable domain reads EPEVTQTPSHQVTQMGQEVILRCVPISNHLYFYWYRQILGQKVEFLVSFYNNEISEKSEIFDDQFSVERPDGSNFTLKIRSTKLEDSAMYFCASSEQANNSPLHFGNGTRLTVT.

V gene TRBV9 combines with J gene TRBJ2-6; D gene unclear. The V end lost 3 bases, the J end lost 0 bases, and 7 bases lay between the germline ends. CDR3 length equals 15 residues. The germline V gene encodes CDR1 SGDLS and CDR2 YYNGEE. The CDR3 nucleotides are TGTGCCAGCAGCGCGGCCGGCTCTGGGGCCAACGTCCTGACTTTC. Translated: CASSAAGSGANVLTF.

This clone has more than one count but fewer than ten. The chain couples TRBV19 to TRBJ1-4; weak D call: TRBD1 (5 bases). Germline V CDR1 and CDR2: LNHDA, SQIVND (reference sequence). V was clipped by 5 bases and J by 0 bases, with 16 bases between them. This CDR3 has 17 residues. The CDR3 here is CASSPAWTKPTNEKLFF. CDR3 DNA sequence: TGTGCCAGTAGTCCCGCCTGGACAAAGCCAACTAATGAAAAACTGTTTTTT.

The chain carries TRBV27 and TRBJ1-1; TRBD1 aligns across 8 bases. The germline V gene has CDR1 MNHEY and CDR2 SMNVEV (reference sequence). This CDR3 spans 14 amino acids. The J segment lost 3 bases and the V segment lost 4 bases, leaving 4 bases of the junction unmatched. CDR3 DNA: TGTGCCAGCAGTTCCTCACAGGGGGACACTGAAGCTTTCTTT. Translating gives CASSSSQGDTEAFF.

The V and J genes are TRBV27 and TRBJ2-7; TRBD1 matches at 9 bases. The CDR3 runs to 14 residues. Germline V CDR1 and CDR2: MNHEY, SMNVEV (reference sequence). Trimming at V came to 5 bases and at J to 6 bases, leaving 8 bases not matched to a gene. The CDR3 loop is CASSQGTGTVEQYF. The CDR3 DNA reads TGTGCCAGCAGTCAGGGGACAGGGACGGTCGAGCAGTACTTC.

In its sample, this clone was seen a few times. V gene TRBV2 combines with J gene TRBJ1-2; the match to TRBD1 covers 9 bases. Germline V lookup: CDR1 SNHLY, CDR2 FYNNEI. V lost 1 base and J lost 1; bases outside the gene matches: 1. The CDR3 is made up of 15 amino acids. CDR3 DNA: TGTGCCAGCAGTGAAGGGGGACAGGGTAACTATGGCTACACCTTC. Translation: CASSEGGQGNYGYTF.

This clone was seen a few times. This sequence joins TRBV7-8 and TRBJ1-1; D gene uncertain. The germline gives CDR1 SGHVS, CDR2 FQNEAQ. This CDR3 has 14 amino acids. V was pared by 1 base and J by 1 base, with 7 bases between. The CDR3 nucleotides are TGTGCCAGCAGCTTAGTCAGGAAGAACACTGAAGCTTTCTTT. This translates into CASSLVRKNTEAFF.